This T cell receptor beta chain comes out of a study of T-cell reconstitution after alpha-beta-depleted transplantation in children (dated by TCRdb to about 2016). Regarding the study in general: The study quantitatively tracked T-cell immune reconstitution after TCRalphabeta/CD19-depleted allogeneic hematopoietic cell transplantation in children using TCR repertoire profiling.

The library was made by PCR. Sequencer: Illumina HiSeq 2500. Molecular barcoding was employed in the preparation of TCR libraries, with unique molecular identifiers being used to normalize TCRbeta repertoire quantification. The public reads were run again by TCRdb, first through fastp at Q25 and then through MiXCR, and only productive beta chains were kept. Under each unique CDR3 protein, matching rows form one entry showing the most common genes and DNA. The sample table contains roughly 790,000 distinct CDR3 sequences; only one count was recorded for under 20% of them. The top ten hold approximately 5% of the sample. This clonotype was seen a few times. The specificity of this receptor is unknown. There are no base qualities to consult, and no much larger clone falls within one base. General conclusions and limits of the study: The apparently early recovery of alphabetaT-cell counts about two months after transplant reportedly depended on only several hundred rapidly expanded clones that came from non-depleted graft cells. Hyperexpanded clone frequencies declined over subsequent months; after one year, T-cell counts and TCRbeta diversity were mostly attributed to newly produced T cells. In some patients, the high TCRbeta diversity seen at day 60 was put down to recipient T cells and intrathymic progenitors that had survived conditioning.

Relative to germline, V is missing 7 bases and J is missing 2 bases, with 5 bases of the junction outside any gene match. Based on the germline V gene, the CDR1 and CDR2 sequences are SQVTM and ANQGSEA. The CDR3 has 14 amino acids, counting the end cysteine and phenylalanine. CDR3 DNA is the only sequence kept; it has 42 bases, read in frame from the first base. The treatment or condition label here, explained by the study, means: allogeneic hematopoietic cell transplantation with graft depleted of TCRalphabeta T cells and CD19 B cells. The transplant recipients were children given TCRalphabeta/CD19-depleted allogeneic hematopoietic cell grafts.

This chain is built from TRBV29-1 and TRBJ2-3; TRBD2 lines up with 11 middle nucleotides. The sequence came from a male patient under 18 who had a stem cell transplant for acute lymphoblastic leukemia, so the T cells may come from the graft donor. The input for sequencing was PBMCs, mostly from graft donor cells, taken 360 days after TCRalphabeta/CD19-depleted stem cell transplant. The nucleotides read TGCAGCGGTAGCGGGAGGGCCACCACAGATACGCAGTATTTT. Protein translation: CSGSGRATTDTQYF.